The clone carrying this TCR beta chain was detected only a few times. Its antigen is currently unknown. Molecular-barcoded quantitative 5'-RACE produced these TCR beta libraries. TCRdb redid the calling of the 5' RACE reads with MiXCR, one entry per CDR3 protein. Of under 120,000 distinct CDR3 sequences in the sample, more than 20% are singletons; the top ten hold approximately 13%. The sample originates from a study of CD8 T cells in ankylosing spondylitis. Study results and caveats: In ankylosing spondylitis patients, matched synovial fluid reportedly showed significant enrichment of disease-linked clones.

Germline CDR1 is SEHNR and CDR2 is FQNEAQ (reference sequence). The ends lost 2 bases at V and 7 bases at J; junction bases unmatched: 5. The CDR3 totals 14 residues. The V call is TRBV7-9, the J call TRBJ2-7; 10 nucleotides line up with TRBD1. This receptor was taken from a male donor with ankylosing spondylitis. The source material was synovial fluid, either unsorted or a sorted T cell fraction (not recorded which). CDR3 amino acids: CASSLRDRGLEQYF. In nucleotides, the CDR3 is TGTGCCAGCAGCTTAAGGGACAGGGGCTTGGAGCAGTACTTC.